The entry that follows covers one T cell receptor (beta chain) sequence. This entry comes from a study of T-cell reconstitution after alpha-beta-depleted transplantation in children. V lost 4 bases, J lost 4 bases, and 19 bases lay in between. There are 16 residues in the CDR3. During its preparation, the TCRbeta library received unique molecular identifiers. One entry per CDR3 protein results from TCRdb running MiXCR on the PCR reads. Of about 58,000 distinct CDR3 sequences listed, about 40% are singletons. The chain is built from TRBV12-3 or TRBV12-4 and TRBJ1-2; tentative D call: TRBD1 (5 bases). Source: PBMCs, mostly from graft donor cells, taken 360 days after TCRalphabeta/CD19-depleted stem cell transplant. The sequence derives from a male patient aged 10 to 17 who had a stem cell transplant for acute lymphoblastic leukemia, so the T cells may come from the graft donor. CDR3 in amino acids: CASSSEVQGSVYGYTF. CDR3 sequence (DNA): TGTGCCAGCAGTTCCGAAGTCCAGGGTTCAGTCTATGGCTACACCTTC.